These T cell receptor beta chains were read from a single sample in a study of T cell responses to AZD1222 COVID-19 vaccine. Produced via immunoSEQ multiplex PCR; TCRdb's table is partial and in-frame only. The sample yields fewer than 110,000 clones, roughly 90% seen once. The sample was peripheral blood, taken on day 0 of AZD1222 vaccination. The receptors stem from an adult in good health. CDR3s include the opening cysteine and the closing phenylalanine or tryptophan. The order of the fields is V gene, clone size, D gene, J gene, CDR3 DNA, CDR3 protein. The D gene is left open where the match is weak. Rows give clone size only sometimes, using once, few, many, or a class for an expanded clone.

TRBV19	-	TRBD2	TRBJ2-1	TGTGCCAGTAGTGGACTAGCGCGCGAGCAGTTCTTC	CASSGLAREQFF
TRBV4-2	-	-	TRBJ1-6	TGTGCCAGCAGCCAAGAACGGGGGCGGGATTCACCCCTCCACTTT	CASSQERGRDSPLHF
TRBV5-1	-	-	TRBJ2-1	TGCGCCAGCATTCTGAATCCCCGCTCCTACAATGAGCAGTTCTTC	CASILNPRSYNEQFF
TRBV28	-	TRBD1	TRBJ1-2	TGTGCCAGCAGTCCCCCGACAGGGAGCTATGGCTACACCTTC	CASSPPTGSYGYTF
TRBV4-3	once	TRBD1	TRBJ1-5	TGCGCCAGCAGCCAAGCCGGGACAGGGAGATTGGATCAGCCCCAGCATTTT	CASSQAGTGRLDQPQHF
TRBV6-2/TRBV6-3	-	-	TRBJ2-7	TGTGCCAGCAGCCCTCCCGGGACTTTCTCCTACGAGCAGTACTTC	CASSPPGTFSYEQYF
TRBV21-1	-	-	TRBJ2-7	TGTGCCAGCAGCAAAAGCGGGAGGGCCAGGTTCCCTTACGAGCAGTACTTC	CASSKSGRARFPYEQYF
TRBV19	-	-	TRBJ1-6	TGTGCCAGTCGCGGGACTTTAAATTCACCCCTCCACTTT	CASRGTLNSPLHF
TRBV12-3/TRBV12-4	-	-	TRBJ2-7	TGTGCCAGCAGTTTACCGGGGTACGAGCAGTACTTC	CASSLPGYEQYF
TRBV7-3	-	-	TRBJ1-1	TGTGCCAGCAGCCGAGTCGGAGGTCGGGTCGTTACGACTGAAGCTTTCTTT	CASSRVGGRVVTTEAFF
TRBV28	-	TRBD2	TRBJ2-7	TGTGCCAGCAGTTTATTGGGGACTAGCGGGAGTTACGAGCAGTACTTC	CASSLLGTSGSYEQYF
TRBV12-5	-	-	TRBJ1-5	TGTGCTAGTGGTTTGGTAGGGGATCAGCCCCAGCATTTT	CASGLVGDQPQHF
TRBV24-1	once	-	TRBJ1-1	TGTGCCACCAGTGATCAGGGGCTTGGAGCTTTCTTT	CATSDQGLGAFF
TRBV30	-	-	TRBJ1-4	TGTGCCTGGGGCCCCCCGGGAGGGGTCTCCGGGGCTACCGTTTTT	CAWGPPGGVSGATVF
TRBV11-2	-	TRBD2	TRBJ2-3	TGTGCCAGCAGCCCCTGGGGTGCTAGCGGTACAGATACGCAGTATTTT	CASSPWGASGTDTQYF
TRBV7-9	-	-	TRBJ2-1	TGTGCCAGCAGTGCGACTGGCGATGAGCAGTTCTTC	CASSATGDEQFF